A single sample gave rise to the 28 T cell receptor beta chains below, sequenced in a study of shared clonotypes between healthy human individuals. Data came from immunoSEQ multiplex PCR; TCRdb stores just in-frame clones and leaves some out. This sample yields 520,000 or so clones, of which less than 85% are seen a single time; about an eighth belongs to the top ten. Sequenced input: PBMCs. Source of these receptors: a woman aged 35 to 49 in good health. Some clones in this sample may be carry-over from other donors' samples.

V is TRBV5-5 and J is TRBJ2-3; D not certain. The CDR3 contains 15 residues. The V end was cut by 1 base, the J end by 0 bases, with 9 bases between. CDR1 is SGHKS and CDR2 is YYEKEE in the germline V gene (reference sequence). CDR3 in amino acids: CASSLQSASTDTQYF. CDR3 coding DNA: TGTGCCAGCAGCTTGCAGTCGGCTAGCACAGATACGCAGTATTTT.

The genes are TRBV28 and TRBJ2-1, with 11 nucleotides matching TRBD1. Germline V gene data show CDR1 as MDHEN and CDR2 as SYDVKM. The CDR3 spans 15 residues. Trimming removed 3 bases from V and 7 bases from J; junction bases left unmatched: 5. The CDR3 protein is CASSLDRGQGNEQFF. CDR3 sequence (DNA): TGTGCCAGCAGTTTGGACAGGGGGCAAGGTAATGAGCAGTTCTTC.

This clone appeared a few times. The chain has TRBV4-1 and TRBJ2-1; a possible D gene is TRBD2 (6 bases). CDR1 is MGHRA, CDR2 YSYEKL, per germline. The CDR3 covers 14 residues. The V and J ends lost 4 bases and 6 bases respectively, with 13 bases between them. CDR3 sequence reads: CASSLDTLANEQFF. CDR3 nucleotide sequence: TGCGCCAGCAGCCTAGACACACTAGCCAATGAGCAGTTCTTC.

This sequence joins TRBV9 and TRBJ2-2; 13 bases match TRBD2. Germline lookup yields CDR1 SGDLS and CDR2 YYNGEE. CDR3 length equals 16 residues. V was pared by 4 bases and J by 7 bases, with 7 bases of the junction left unmatched. The CDR3 loop reads CASSPRTSGSSGELFF. DNA of the CDR3: TGTGCCAGCAGCCCCAGGACTAGCGGGAGTAGCGGGGAGCTGTTTTTT.

This clone was seen a few times. This chain connects TRBV7-9 to TRBJ2-7; no definite D call. The CDR3 consists of 13 residues. The germline gives CDR1 SEHNR, CDR2 FQNEAQ (reference sequence). The V gene lost 5 bases and the J gene lost 0 bases, with 8 bases spanning the gap. CDR3: CASSPLDSYEQYF. The CDR3 DNA is TGTGCCAGCAGCCCCTTAGACTCCTACGAGCAGTACTTC.

The chain joins TRBV11-2 to TRBJ2-7; TRBD1 matches 9 bases. The germline V gene has CDR1 SGHAT and CDR2 FQNNGV. Unmatched junction bases numbered 6, after V lost 6 bases and J lost 3 bases. The CDR3 is made up of 14 amino acids. The CDR3 loop is CASSFGTGSYEQYF. The CDR3 DNA is TGTGCCAGCAGTTTCGGGACAGGGAGCTACGAGCAGTACTTC.

Note on this clone: Different DNA sequences within this sample yield the same CDR3. The rearrangement joins TRBV10-2 to TRBJ2-1, with 11 bases matching TRBD2. The CDR3 is 14 residues long. J was trimmed by 3 bases and V by 7 bases; bases with no gene match: 2. Germline V lookup: CDR1 WSHSY, CDR2 SAAADI. The CDR3 is CASNLAGGYNEQFF. CDR3 in DNA: TGCGCCAGCAACCTAGCGGGAGGCTACAATGAGCAGTTCTTC.

This clone was seen a handful of times. The chain combines TRBV28 with TRBJ2-7, with TRBD1 identical over 8 bases. The V segment lost 5 bases and the J segment 4 bases; nucleotides outside the gene matches: 1. The CDR3 is 12 amino acids. Germline V CDR1 and CDR2: MDHEN, SYDVKM. In nucleotides, the CDR3 is TGTGCCAGCAGTAGACAGGGGTACGAGCAGTACTTC. Its protein product is CASSRQGYEQYF.

J is TRBJ1-2 and V is TRBV28, with 10 bases fitting TRBD1. This CDR3 spans 13 amino acids. Per germline, CDR1 MDHEN and CDR2 SYDVKM. V dropped 6 bases and J dropped 8; count of bases not matched to a gene: 6. CDR3 DNA sequence: TGTGCCAGCAGCGTCGACAGGGGGCGAGGCTACACCTTC. It codes for CASSVDRGRGYTF.

V usage is TRBV5-4 and J usage is TRBJ1-2; no clear D. Germline CDR1 reads SGHNT; CDR2 reads YYREEE (reference sequence). V was cut by 4 bases and J by 0 bases, with 10 bases left in between. The CDR3 totals 14 residues. The CDR3 DNA sequence: TGTGCCAGCAGCCGGCCCTTAGCTAACTATGGCTACACCTTC. Protein sequence: CASSRPLANYGYTF.

V is TRBV7-9 and J is TRBJ2-7; no reliable D call. V dropped 5 bases and J dropped 1 base, with 15 bases sitting between them. Germline assignment: CDR1 SEHNR and CDR2 FQNEAQ (reference sequence). The CDR3 runs 15 residues. The CDR3, as DNA: TGTGCCAGCAGCCCCCTGGGGATGCGGTCCTACGAGCAGTACTTC. Its translation: CASSPLGMRSYEQYF.

The chain couples TRBV6-1 to TRBJ2-2; TRBD1 matches 9 bases. V shed 7 bases and J 5 bases; nucleotides not matched to a gene: 8. Germline CDR1 and CDR2: MNHNS and SASEGT. This CDR3 spans 15 amino acids. The CDR3 region is CASTPQGAGTGELFF. DNA of the CDR3: TGTGCCAGCACCCCACAGGGGGCAGGGACCGGGGAGCTGTTTTTT.

The gene calls are TRBV27 and TRBJ2-2; 8 bases map to TRBD2. The CDR3 sequence is 16 residues long. J gave up 1 base and V 6 bases, and 7 bases lay outside the gene matches. CDR1 MNHEY and CDR2 SMNVEV come from the germline V gene (reference sequence). The CDR3 sequence: CASRSLSGGNTGELFF. The CDR3 DNA sequence: TGTGCCAGCAGATCCCTCAGCGGGGGGAACACCGGGGAGCTGTTTTTT.

The CDR3 DNA reads as TGTGCCAGCAGCTTAGACGGGGGGGTAGGAGAAAAACTGTTTTTT. This sequence encodes CASSLDGGVGEKLFF. The genes are TRBV7-2 and TRBJ1-4; D may be TRBD1 (5 bases). The CDR3 contains 15 residues. In germline, CDR1 is SGHTA, CDR2 FQGNSA. V lost 1 base and J lost 8, with 14 bases in between.

The chain employs TRBV14 and TRBJ2-7; D is tentatively TRBD1 or TRBD2 (5 bases each). The ends were cut back, 3 bases at V and 6 bases at J, with 12 bases in the middle. This CDR3 has 13 amino acids. Germline assignment: CDR1 SGHDN and CDR2 FVKESK. CDR3 residues: CASSQQRGAEQYF. Here the CDR3 DNA reads TGTGCCAGCAGCCAGCAAAGAGGGGCCGAGCAGTACTTC.

The sample holds many counts of this clone. CDR3 DNA: TGCGCCAGCAGCTGGAGCGGGAGCCAAGAGACCCAGTACTTC. The encoded protein is CASSWSGSQETQYF. The chain links TRBV5-1 to TRBJ2-5, with TRBD2 identical over 8 bases. Germline V gene data show CDR1 as SGHRS and CDR2 as YFSETQ. V shed 3 bases and J 1 base; nucleotides not matched to a gene: 2. The CDR3 has 14 residues.

Many counts were recorded for this clone. The chain uses TRBV18 and TRBJ2-7; D unclear. CDR1 KGHSH and CDR2 LQKENI come from the germline V gene. Between the trimmed V and J ends, which lost 4 bases and 1 base, there was a span of 11 bases. The CDR3 is made up of 14 amino acids. CDR3 nucleotides: TGTGCCAGCTCACACATGGACGGATCCTACGAGCAGTACTTC. It encodes CASSHMDGSYEQYF.

The chain employs TRBV7-3 and TRBJ2-3, with D possibly TRBD1 on 6 matching bases. Germline CDR1 SGHTA, CDR2 FQGTGA. V was clipped by 2 bases and J by 4 bases, with 13 bases between them. The CDR3 has 15 amino acids. The CDR3 sequence: CASSLGLPGADTQYF. In DNA form, the CDR3 reads TGTGCCAGCAGCTTAGGGCTACCAGGGGCAGATACGCAGTATTTT.

The rearrangement uses TRBV11-3 and TRBJ2-1; 7 bases are shared with TRBD2. CDR1 is SGHNT, CDR2 YENEEA, per germline. This CDR3 has 15 residues. V shed 5 bases and J 5 bases; nucleotides not matched to a gene: 9. Here the CDR3 reads CASSLSGLRNNEQFF. CDR3 sequence (DNA): TGTGCCAGCAGCCTTAGCGGGCTCCGAAACAATGAGCAGTTCTTC. Full variable domain (outside the CDR3, taken from reference TRBV11-3 and TRBJ2-1): EAGVVQSPRYKIIEKKQPVAFWCNPISGHNTLYWYLQNLGQGPELLIRYENEEAVDDSQLPKDRFSAERLKGVDSTLKIQPAELGDSAVYLCASSLSGLRNNEQFFGPGTRLTVL.

Concerning this clone: This clone may be a read error of a much larger clone one base away. The CDR3 region is CASSGGDTQYF. Here the CDR3 DNA reads TGTGCCAGCAGCGGTGGGGATACGCAGTATTTT. V is TRBV7-3 and J is TRBJ2-3; D uncertain. The germline gives CDR1 SGHTA, CDR2 FQGTGA. This CDR3 has 11 residues. The germline V and J ends were trimmed by 5 bases and 6 bases, with 6 bases remaining between them.

This clone appeared a few times. The rearrangement uses TRBV21-1 and TRBJ1-5; the table's D call TRBD1 went unverified against the DNA. TRBV21-1 is a pseudogene segment. CDR3 length equals 13 residues. CDR3 region: CASSIPGYGPQHF. The CDR3 nucleotides read TGTGCCAGCAGCATACCAGGCTATGGGCCCCAGCATTTT.

The table lists this clone with a few counts. CDR3 sequence (DNA): TGTGCCTGGAGTGTACCAGAGAACACTGAAGCTTTCTTT. Protein sequence: CAWSVPENTEAFF. The V call is TRBV30, the J call TRBJ1-1, with unresolved D. This CDR3 has 13 residues. Trimming shortened V by 0 bases and J by 1 base, and 6 bases separated the two germline ends. The germline V gene encodes CDR1 GTSNPN and CDR2 SVGIG (reference sequence).

The chain combines TRBV18 with TRBJ1-1, with D possibly being TRBD1 (5 bases). This CDR3 spans 17 amino acids. The ends were cut back, 5 bases at V and 0 bases at J, with 19 bases in the middle. Germline values: CDR1 KGHSH, CDR2 LQKENI. CDR3 sequence (DNA): TGTGCCAGCTCATCCGGGATACTACAGGTCATGAACACTGAAGCTTTCTTT. It encodes CASSSGILQVMNTEAFF.

This chain links TRBV18 with TRBJ2-7, with D unresolved. The CDR3 runs to 12 residues. Trimming took 11 bases from V and 2 from J, leaving 13 bases between them. Germline V gene lookup returns CDR1 KGHSH and CDR2 LQKENI. CDR3 DNA sequence: TGTGCCCGGGCGGAGAAGGCCTACGAGCAGTACTTC. Translating gives CARAEKAYEQYF.

This chain uses TRBV7-2 with TRBJ2-3; D remains ambiguous. The CDR3 runs 14 residues. V was clipped by 4 bases and J by 2 bases, with 10 bases between them. The germline V gene encodes CDR1 SGHTA and CDR2 FQGNSA. CDR3 loop: CASSSGRNTDTQYF. CDR3 in DNA: TGTGCCAGCAGCTCTGGGCGAAACACAGATACGCAGTATTTT.

The V call is TRBV6-6, the J call TRBJ2-2, with a possible D match to TRBD2 (8 bases). CDR3 length equals 16 residues. Trimming pared 2 bases from V and 5 bases from J, leaving 15 bases between. Germline V gene lookup returns CDR1 MNHNY and CDR2 SVGAGI (reference sequence). The CDR3 DNA follows: TGTGCCAGCAGTTACGGACTAGCAGGGGGAACCGGGGAGCTGTTTTTT. It is translated as CASSYGLAGGTGELFF.

This clone was picked up many times. The chain employs TRBV5-1 and TRBJ1-6; no clear D. CDR1 is SGHRS and CDR2 is YFSETQ in the germline V gene. V lost 2 bases and J lost 7, with 10 bases in between. The length of the CDR3 is 14 residues. The CDR3 loop is CASSFYSLNSPLHF. The CDR3 bases are TGCGCCAGCAGCTTTTACAGCCTGAATTCACCCCTCCACTTT. Using reference TRBV5-1 and TRBJ1-6 for the parts outside the CDR3, the full variable domain is KAGVTQTPRYLIKTRGQQVTLSCSPISGHRSVSWYQQTPGQGLQFLFEYFSETQRNKGNFPGRFSGRQFSNSRSEMNVSTLELGDSALYLCASSFYSLNSPLHFGNGTRLTVT.

This clone was recorded a few times. The V gene is TRBV9, the J gene TRBJ2-7; TRBD1 is a possible D gene (5 bases). The V end lost 4 bases, the J end lost 4 bases, and 15 bases lay between the germline ends. CDR3 length: 14 residues. Per the germline V gene, CDR1 is SGDLS and CDR2 is YYNGEE. CDR3 amino acids: CASSPTGRLYEQYF. The CDR3 coding sequence is TGTGCCAGCAGCCCCACAGGACGGTTGTACGAGCAGTACTTC.